This TCR beta chain emerged from a study of CD8+ T cells in alopecia areata. Study results and caveats: Affected scalp, especially in alopecia totalis/universalis, had a higher clonality than normal scalp did.

Note on this clone: Its antigen is not known.

Treatment indicated: oral pan-JAK inhibitor, 5-10 mg twice daily. Germline values: CDR1 MNHEY, CDR2 SMNVEV (reference sequence). The CDR3 spans 14 residues. The ends were cut back, 2 bases at V and 10 bases at J, with 14 bases in the middle. RNA was isolated and reverse transcribed to cDNA, the sequencing template. The repertoire was sequenced with immunoSEQ multiplex PCR; TCRdb's copy has only in-frame clones and lacks some. The sample contains around 100,000 clones, approximately 90% of which appear only once. The chain combines TRBV27 with TRBJ2-2, with D unresolved. Sequencing was performed on CD8+ T cells sorted from blood, taken around week 30, from a patient treated with tofacitinib. The receptor comes from a human donor with alopecia areata. The CDR3 bases are TGTGCCAGCAGTTTACTACCCGGACCCACGGAGCTGTTTTTT. Translated, it gives CASSLLPGPTELFF.